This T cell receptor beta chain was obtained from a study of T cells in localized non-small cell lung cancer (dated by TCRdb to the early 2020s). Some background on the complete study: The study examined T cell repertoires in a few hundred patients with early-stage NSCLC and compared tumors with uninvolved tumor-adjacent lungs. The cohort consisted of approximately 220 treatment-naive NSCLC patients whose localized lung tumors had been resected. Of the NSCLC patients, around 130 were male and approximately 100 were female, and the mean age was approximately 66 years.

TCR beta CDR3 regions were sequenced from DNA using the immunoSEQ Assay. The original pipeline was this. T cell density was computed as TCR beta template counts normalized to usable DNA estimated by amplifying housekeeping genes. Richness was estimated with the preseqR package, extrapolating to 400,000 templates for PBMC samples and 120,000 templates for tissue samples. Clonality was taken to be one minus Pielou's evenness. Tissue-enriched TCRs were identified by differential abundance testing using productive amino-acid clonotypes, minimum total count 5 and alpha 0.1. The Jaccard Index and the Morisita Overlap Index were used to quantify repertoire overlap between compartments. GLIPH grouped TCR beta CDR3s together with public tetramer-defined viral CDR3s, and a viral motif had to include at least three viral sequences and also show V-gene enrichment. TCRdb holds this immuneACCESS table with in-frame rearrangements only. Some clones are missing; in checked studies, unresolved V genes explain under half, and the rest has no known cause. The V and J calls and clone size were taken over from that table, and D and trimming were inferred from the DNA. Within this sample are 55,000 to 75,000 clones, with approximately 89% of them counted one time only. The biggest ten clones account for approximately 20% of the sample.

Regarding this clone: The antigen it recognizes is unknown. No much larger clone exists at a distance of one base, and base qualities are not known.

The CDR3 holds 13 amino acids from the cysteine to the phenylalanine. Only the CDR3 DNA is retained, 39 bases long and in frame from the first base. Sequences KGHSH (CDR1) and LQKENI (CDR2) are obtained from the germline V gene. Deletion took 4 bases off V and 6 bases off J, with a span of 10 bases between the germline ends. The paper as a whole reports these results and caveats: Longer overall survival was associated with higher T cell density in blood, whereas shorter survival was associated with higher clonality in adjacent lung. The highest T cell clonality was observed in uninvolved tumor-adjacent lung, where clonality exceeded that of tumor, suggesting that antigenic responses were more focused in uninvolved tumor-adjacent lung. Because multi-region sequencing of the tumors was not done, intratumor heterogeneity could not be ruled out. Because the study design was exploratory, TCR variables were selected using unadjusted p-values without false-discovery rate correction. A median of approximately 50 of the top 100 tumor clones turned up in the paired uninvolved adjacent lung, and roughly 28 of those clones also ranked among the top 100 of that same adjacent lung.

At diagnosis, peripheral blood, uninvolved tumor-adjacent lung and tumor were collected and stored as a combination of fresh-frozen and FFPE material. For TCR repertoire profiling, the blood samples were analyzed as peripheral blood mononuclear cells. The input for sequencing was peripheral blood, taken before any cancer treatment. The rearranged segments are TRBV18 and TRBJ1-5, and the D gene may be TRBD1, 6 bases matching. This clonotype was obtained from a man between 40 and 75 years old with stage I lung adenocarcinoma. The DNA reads TGTGCCAGCTCACAGACGGACAGTCAGCCCCAGCATTTT. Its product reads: CASSQTDSQPQHF.